The 21 T cell receptor beta chains in this list originate from one sample, sequenced in a study of regulatory T cells in long-lasting Graves disease. Time point denoted: newly diagnosed GD, antithyroid drugs for less than 3 months. PBMCs provided the RNA from which the TCR library was made. Combining iRepertoire HTBI primers with Arm-PCR of CDR3 regions, the authors built TCR beta libraries. TCRdb ran MiXCR on the multiplex PCR reads and lists one entry per CDR3 protein. The data hold under 400,000 distinct CDR3 sequences, with over 15% observed a single time. This same sample was also part of a study on T cells in Graves' hyperthyroidism and ophthalmopathy.

Specimen: peripheral blood mononuclear cells (PBMCs), collected at new diagnosis, from a patient treated with antithyroid drugs. The source of these receptors is a man aged 35-49 years with Graves disease.

At least ten counts were recorded for this clonotype. The gene calls are TRBV11-3 and TRBJ1-4; 7 nucleotides agree with TRBD1. CDR3 length: 13 residues. Losses at the gene ends were 3 bases for V and 7 bases for J; bases not matched to a gene: 2. The germline V gene has CDR1 SGHNT and CDR2 YENEEA. The CDR3 bases are TGTGCCAGCAGCTTCGGGACAGCTGAAAAACTGTTTTTT. This encodes CASSFGTAEKLFF.

This clonotype occurred many times. This chain uses TRBV28 with TRBJ2-1; D uncertain. This CDR3 spans 14 amino acids. Per the germline V gene, CDR1 is MDHEN and CDR2 is SYDVKM. The V end was cut by 3 bases, the J end by 14 bases, with 20 bases between. Here the CDR3 reads CASSLAGLLGVEFF. For the CDR3, the DNA is TGTGCCAGCAGTTTGGCTGGGTTGTTGGGCGTTGAGTTCTTC. Full variable domain (rest looked up from reference TRBV28 and TRBJ2-1): DVKVTQSSRYLVKRTGEKVFLECVQDMDHENMFWYRQDPGLGLRLIYFSYDVKMKEKGDIPEGYSVSREKKERFSLILESASTNQTSMYLCASSLAGLLGVEFFGPGTRLTVL.

This clonotype showed up just a few times. This chain connects TRBV18 to TRBJ2-1, with 9 positions matching TRBD1. Losses at the gene ends were 5 bases for V and 3 bases for J; bases not matched to a gene: 8. There are 16 residues in the CDR3. Germline CDR1 reads KGHSH; CDR2 reads LQKENI. DNA of the CDR3: TGTGCCAGCTCAGCCTCTACAGGGGGCGTCTACAATGAGCAGTTCTTC. As protein: CASSASTGGVYNEQFF.

This clonotype showed up just a few times. The rearrangement joins TRBV29-1 to TRBJ2-3; a weak D match, TRBD1 (5 bases). The CDR3 is 12 amino acids. CDR1 and CDR2 (germline): SQVTM, ANQGSEA. Trimming pared 6 bases from V and 3 bases from J, leaving 10 bases between. The CDR3 is CSVSRGTDTQYF. CDR3 bases: TGCAGCGTCTCAAGGGGAACAGATACGCAGTATTTT.

The chain employs TRBV4-1 and TRBJ2-7; a weak D match, TRBD2 (7 bases). CDR3 length: 15 residues. CDR1 and CDR2 from the germline V gene are MGHRA and YSYEKL. V lost 6 bases, J lost 4 bases, and 19 bases lay in between. The chain's CDR3 is CASRLGRGAVYEQYF. In DNA, the CDR3 is TGCGCCAGCAGGCTCGGACGGGGGGCGGTTTACGAGCAGTACTTC.

This clonotype was observed at least ten times. The gene calls are TRBV4-2 and TRBJ2-3; TRBD2 matches at 9 bases. Germline V gene sequence: CDR1 LGHNA, CDR2 YNFKEQ. The J segment lost 5 bases and the V segment lost 2 bases, leaving 5 bases of the junction unmatched. This CDR3 has 15 residues. The CDR3 nucleotides are TGTGCCAGCAGCCAACTTAGCGGGGGCGTAGATACGCAGTATTTT. Protein: CASSQLSGGVDTQYF.

As regards this clonotype: Likely a read error: the CDR3 ends without its conserved phenylalanine or tryptophan. The chain is built from TRBV12-3 or TRBV12-4 and TRBJ1-5, with unresolved D. This CDR3 region has 15 residues. Trimming took 6 bases from V and 4 from J, leaving 16 bases between them. In DNA, the CDR3 is TGTGCCAGCAGCCCAGCCGCGGACCGTAATCAGCCCCAGCATCTT. It encodes CASSPAADRNQPQHL.

The chain links TRBV2 to TRBJ2-7; D is perhaps TRBD2 (7 bases). Germline lookup yields CDR1 SNHLY and CDR2 FYNNEI. The CDR3 covers 14 residues. V lost 10 bases, J lost 0 bases, and 16 bases lay in between. This CDR3 reads CATRGGVNSYEQYF. The DNA for the CDR3 is TGTGCCACCAGAGGGGGGGTTAACTCCTACGAGCAGTACTTC.

About this clonotype: It may be a read error: a sequence one base away is much more abundant. The V call is TRBV12-3 or TRBV12-4, the J call TRBJ2-7; TRBD2 matches at 8 bases. This CDR3 region has 15 residues. Germline trimming cut 6 bases from V and 7 bases from J; bases unmatched to any gene: 14. CDR3 DNA sequence: TGTGCCAGCAGACTGGGGCGGGGGGCCTACAATGAGCAGTACTTC. This encodes CASRLGRGAYNEQYF.

This clonotype was recorded a few times. The gene calls are TRBV7-9 and TRBJ1-5, with D perhaps matching TRBD1 (6 bases). The CDR3 covers 15 residues. CDR1 is SEHNR, CDR2 FQNEAQ, per germline (reference sequence). V gave up 0 bases and J gave up 2 bases, with 8 bases separating them. The CDR3: CASSLAAGGNQPQHF. The CDR3 nucleotides are TGTGCCAGCAGCTTAGCGGCAGGGGGCAATCAGCCCCAGCATTTT. The entire variable domain, with the rest obtained from reference TRBV7-9 and TRBJ1-5, is as follows: DTGVSQNPRHKITKRGQNVTFRCDPISEHNRLYWYRQTLGQGPEFLTYFQNEAQLEKSRLLSDRFSAERPKGSFSTLEIQRTEQGDSAMYLCASSLAAGGNQPQHFGDGTRLSIL.

The gene calls are TRBV6-5 and TRBJ2-3; the D gene is possibly TRBD2 (5 bases). Germline CDR1 is MNHEY and CDR2 is SVGAGI. The CDR3 consists of 15 residues. V lost 2 bases to trimming and J lost 1 base, with 10 bases between them. The CDR3 nucleotides are TGTGCCAGCAGTTACCCTAGCCTTGGCACAGATACGCAGTATTTT. Protein product: CASSYPSLGTDTQYF.

Comment on this clonotype: This likely traces to a read error, being one base from a far larger clone. This sequence joins TRBV2 and TRBJ2-3, with D uncertain. The CDR3 consists of 14 residues. Per the germline V gene, CDR1 is SNHLY and CDR2 is FYNNEI. For the CDR3, the DNA is TGTGCCGGCAGCACCAGTACGGGCGTAGATACGCAGTATTTT. Its translation: CAGSTSTGVDTQYF.

This clonotype was seen at least ten times. This sequence joins TRBV9 and TRBJ1-2, with 8 bases aligning to TRBD1. Germline trimming cut 0 bases from V and 5 bases from J; bases unmatched to any gene: 9. The CDR3 sequence is 16 residues long. CDR1 and CDR2 (germline): SGDLS, YYNGEE. The CDR3 sequence: CASSVASRTGQYGYTF. In DNA form, the CDR3 reads TGTGCCAGCAGCGTAGCCTCTAGGACAGGGCAGTATGGCTACACCTTC.

This clonotype was recorded many times. The chain couples TRBV28 to TRBJ2-1, with D unclear. The CDR3 is 14 residues long. V lost 3 bases and J lost 9, with 15 bases in between. CDR1 is MDHEN and CDR2 is SYDVKM in the germline V gene. The DNA for the CDR3 is TGTGCCAGCAGTTTGTGGCGGCCCAAGGGTGAGCAGTTCTTC. Its translation is CASSLWRPKGEQFF.

This clonotype was seen ten or more times. The chain couples TRBV11-2 to TRBJ2-5, with 11 bases that match TRBD2. Germline V CDR1 and CDR2: SGHAT, FQNNGV. This CDR3 is built from 15 residues. V dropped 5 bases and J dropped 4; count of bases not matched to a gene: 6. The CDR3 region is CASSNIAGGIETQYF. Here the CDR3 DNA reads TGTGCCAGCAGCAACATAGCGGGAGGGATAGAGACCCAGTACTTC. The full variable domain, completed using reference TRBV11-2 and TRBJ2-5, is EAGVAQSPRYKIIEKRQSVAFWCNPISGHATLYWYQQILGQGPKLLIQFQNNGVVDDSQLPKDRFSAERLKGVDSTLKIQPAKLEDSAVYLCASSNIAGGIETQYFGPGTRLLVL.

This clonotype was recorded at least ten times. V and J are TRBV30 and TRBJ1-1; no definite D call. CDR3 size: 12 residues. CDR1 and CDR2 from the germline V gene are GTSNPN and SVGIG (reference sequence). Trimming cost V 3 bases and J 7 bases, with 12 bases left between them. This CDR3 is CAWSTGVVEAFF. The CDR3 region has the DNA TGTGCCTGGAGCACTGGTGTGGTTGAAGCTTTCTTT. Filled out from reference TRBV30 and TRBJ1-1, the complete variable domain reads SQTIHQWPATLVQPVGSPLSLECTVEGTSNPNLYWYRQAAGRGLQLLFYSVGIGQISSEVPQNLSASRPQDRQFILSSKKLLLSDSGFYLCAWSTGVVEAFFGQGTRLTVV.

This clonotype has a single count. The chain has TRBV29-1 and TRBJ1-2, with 7 bases aligning to TRBD1. Germline CDR1 reads SQVTM; CDR2 reads ANQGSEA. J gave up 2 bases and V 7 bases, and 7 bases lay outside the gene matches. The length of the CDR3 is 13 residues. DNA for the CDR3: TGCAGCGCTGCCTTGGGACAGAACTATGGCTACACCTTC. As protein: CSAALGQNYGYTF. Looking up the rest from reference TRBV29-1 and TRBJ1-2 gives the full variable domain: SAVISQKPSRDICQRGTSLTIQCQVDSQVTMMFWYRQQPGQSLTLIATANQGSEATYESGFVIDKFPISRPNLTFSTLTVSNMSPEDSSIYLCSAALGQNYGYTFGSGTRLTVV.

The table lists this clonotype with a few counts. The chain carries TRBV2 and TRBJ2-5, with 7 bases that match TRBD1. The CDR3 runs to 15 residues. V trimming: 5 bases; J trimming: 3 bases; junction bases outside the gene matches: 9. CDR1 is SNHLY and CDR2 is FYNNEI in the germline V gene. CDR3 sequence (DNA): TGTGCCAGCAGTCTGGAAAGAACAGGGGAAGAGACCCAGTACTTC. This sequence encodes CASSLERTGEETQYF.

This clonotype was observed at least ten times. This chain joins TRBV30 and TRBJ2-5, with D possibly being TRBD1 or TRBD2 (6 bases each). There are 13 residues in the CDR3. Germline loops: CDR1 GTSNPN, CDR2 SVGIG (reference sequence). V was shortened by 0 bases and J by 5 bases, with 10 bases between the two germline ends. CDR3 DNA: TGTGCCTGGAGTGTTAGGGGGAGGGAGACCCAGTACTTC. Translated: CAWSVRGRETQYF. The whole variable domain, filled in from reference TRBV30 and TRBJ2-5, reads SQTIHQWPATLVQPVGSPLSLECTVEGTSNPNLYWYRQAAGRGLQLLFYSVGIGQISSEVPQNLSASRPQDRQFILSSKKLLLSDSGFYLCAWSVRGRETQYFGPGTRLLVL.

The rearrangement joins TRBV2 to TRBJ2-5, with 12 bases matching TRBD2. Germline V lookup: CDR1 SNHLY, CDR2 FYNNEI. V was pared by 6 bases and J by 10 bases, with 3 bases of the junction left unmatched. CDR3 length: 12 residues. CDR3 amino acids: CASRTSGGHQYF. In DNA form, the CDR3 reads TGTGCCAGCAGGACTAGCGGGGGCCACCAGTACTTC.

There are many counts of this clonotype. V gene TRBV5-1 combines with J gene TRBJ2-3, with 9 bases identical to TRBD1. V dropped 2 bases and J dropped 0; count of bases not matched to a gene: 10. Germline V gene lookup returns CDR1 SGHRS and CDR2 YFSETQ. The CDR3 runs to 18 residues. CDR3: CASSLKRTGAYSTDTQYF. The CDR3 coding sequence is TGCGCCAGCAGCTTAAAAAGGACAGGGGCCTACAGCACAGATACGCAGTATTTT.